The rows below give T cell receptor beta chains drawn from one sample of a study of cytomegalovirus exposure and HLA in healthy donors. The method was immunoSEQ multiplex PCR; TCRdb's version includes in-frame clones alone and lacks a portion of them. The sample has some 130,000 clones; more than 65% are singletons. The sequenced sample consisted of PBMCs. All receptors come from a male donor in good health and CMV-seropositive. The conserved cysteine and the conserved F or W are not part of the CDR3 here.

TRBV7-2	TRBJ1-2	ASSPSQGPYGYT
TRBV2	TRBJ1-2	ASRGTGVGYGYT
TRBV7-9	TRBJ2-5	ASKEWGGDVQPETQY
TRBV15	TRBJ1-5	ATSRATGASYSNQPQH
TRBV15	TRBJ2-6	ATSRGQGGDGANVLT
TRBV5-1	TRBJ2-5	ASSFHDAEETQY
TRBV6-4	TRBJ1-6	ASSGRGNSPLH
TRBV28	TRBJ1-1	ASRLPSTGNTEAF
TRBV5-6	TRBJ2-1	ASSSGLWQF
TRBV5-5	TRBJ1-2	ASSRFGQGNYGYT